This TCR beta chain was found in a study of beta chain features in type 1 diabetes. Overall study findings and caveats: A greater similarity of naive, central memory and Treg TCRB repertoires was seen among patients than among healthy donors.

Expressed TCRB transcripts were sequenced, since all the RNA that had been isolated was reverse transcribed. The repertoire was sequenced with immunoSEQ multiplex PCR; TCRdb's copy has only in-frame clones and lacks some. Of under 450,000 clones listed, approximately 14% are singletons. This clone appeared many times. Its cognate antigen is unknown. CDR3 length: 10 residues. V dropped 4 bases and J dropped 15 bases, with 13 bases sitting between them. The germline V gene encodes CDR1 SQVTM and CDR2 ANQGSEA. The sequence was collected from a man under 40 in good health. The sequenced sample was naive CD4+ T cells from blood. The chain is built from TRBV29-1 and TRBJ2-1; tentative D call: TRBD2 (5 bases). Here the CDR3 reads CSVGGPIGFF. The DNA for the CDR3 is TGCAGCGTTGGAGGGCCAATAGGGTTCTTC.